This entry concerns a single T cell receptor (beta chain). Its antigen is still unknown. This entry belongs to a study of T cell repertoires in cytomegalovirus infection. MiXCR, run by TCRdb on the reads, gives a single entry per CDR3 protein. The sample lists about 470,000 distinct CDR3 sequences; about 42% were seen once. Study-level results: HLA-C-restricted TCR beta clonotypes specific for CMV led the ex vivo response.

This CDR3 has 16 amino acids. V was trimmed by 9 bases and J by 5 bases, leaving 23 bases between them. Germline CDR1 is LGHNA and CDR2 is YNFKEQ. The sequencing here drew on cultured PBMCs, taken from culture after CMV antigen stimulation. This chain connects TRBV4-2 to TRBJ1-5, with D perhaps matching TRBD1 (5 bases). The sequence was collected from a human donor in good health (CMV status not recorded). Some clones in this sample may be carry-over from other donors' samples. DNA for the CDR3: TGTGCCAGTTCCAGTAGGGGTTCGGGGTTGGATCAGCCCCAGCATTTT. Its translation is CASSSRGSGLDQPQHF.